These 8 T cell receptor beta chains were sequenced from one sample in a study of blood T cell repertoires in COVID-19 (dated by TCRdb to 2020 to 2021). Libraries were built with the immunoSEQ multiplex PCR assay. Here the immuneACCESS table is served through TCRdb, limited to in-frame sequences with V and J called. Missing clones are a known gap in these copies; in checked studies unresolved V genes cover under half, and the rest lacks a known reason. The sample includes about 180,000 clones, with around 73% observed a single time. The ten most abundant clones make up about 18% of the sample. The sequenced sample was PBMCs or T cells enriched from blood (not recorded which). These receptors originate from a woman aged 45-60 years who had recovered from COVID-19.

V and J are TRBV5-1 and TRBJ2-6; weak D call: TRBD2 (5 bases). The germline CDR1 and CDR2 sequences are SGHRS and YFSETQ. There are 13 residues in the CDR3. Trimming pared 7 bases from V and 4 bases from J, leaving 9 bases between. CDR3 sequence: CASGPGGANVLTF. Written as DNA, the CDR3 is TGCGCCAGCGGCCCGGGGGGGGCCAACGTCCTGACTTTC.

The V call is TRBV30, the J call TRBJ1-1, with D perhaps TRBD1 (6 bases). CDR1 is GTSNPN and CDR2 is SVGIG in the germline V gene (reference sequence). The CDR3 runs to 13 residues. V shed 2 bases and J shed 4 bases, with 11 bases lying between them. The CDR3 region has the DNA TGTGCCTGGAGTTTGACAGGCCCCACTGAAGCTTTCTTT. This codes for CAWSLTGPTEAFF.

The chain couples TRBV27 to TRBJ1-4; TRBD1 might be the D (6 bases). Germline values: CDR1 MNHEY, CDR2 SMNVEV (reference sequence). V was trimmed by 7 bases and J by 9 bases, leaving 21 bases between them. The CDR3 consists of 15 residues. The DNA of the CDR3 is TGTGCCAGCACTCAGAGTGGGGGGGCGGCGAAAAAACTGTTTTTT. This codes for CASTQSGGAAKKLFF.

The chain combines TRBV5-1 with TRBJ2-7; 10 nucleotides agree with TRBD1. The CDR3 length is 16 residues. Germline loops: CDR1 SGHRS, CDR2 YFSETQ. J gave up 1 base and V 4 bases, and 8 bases lay outside the gene matches. The CDR3 DNA reads TGCGCCAGCAGCCCGTCTCCGGGACAGGGGTCCTACGAGCAGTACTTC. Its translation is CASSPSPGQGSYEQYF.

The V call is TRBV9, the J call TRBJ2-1; D is possibly TRBD2 (5 bases). V dropped 3 bases and J dropped 0 bases, with 16 bases sitting between them. The CDR3 runs to 17 residues. Germline V CDR1 and CDR2: SGDLS, YYNGEE. In DNA form, the CDR3 reads TGTGCCAGCAGCGCCCAATTGGGCGGAGGCTCCTACAATGAGCAGTTCTTC. This sequence encodes CASSAQLGGGSYNEQFF.

The chain recombines TRBV7-2 with TRBJ2-1; 8 bases line up with TRBD2. V lost 2 bases to trimming and J lost 0 bases; unmatched junction nucleotides: 3. CDR3 size: 16 residues. Germline V gives CDR1 SGHTA, CDR2 FQGNSA. CDR3: CASSLLAGSSYNEQFF. The CDR3 nucleotides are TGTGCCAGCAGCTTATTAGCGGGGAGCTCCTACAATGAGCAGTTCTTC.

This chain joins TRBV5-1 and TRBJ2-2; tentative D call: TRBD2 (6 bases). The CDR3 sequence is 15 residues long. Germline CDR1 is SGHRS and CDR2 is YFSETQ. The V and J ends lost 0 bases and 2 bases respectively, with 8 bases between them. CDR3 bases: TGCGCCAGCAGCTTGGCCGGGACTAACACCGGGGAGCTGTTTTTT. It encodes CASSLAGTNTGELFF.

This clone has a handful of counts. The rearrangement links TRBV7-2 to TRBJ1-3; D unclear. Trimming shortened V by 5 bases and J by 8 bases, and 16 bases separated the two germline ends. Germline CDR1 and CDR2: SGHTA and FQGNSA. The CDR3 has 14 residues. CDR3 sequence: CASSRAYGRDTIYF. CDR3 nucleotides: TGTGCCAGCAGCCGGGCCTATGGGAGGGACACCATATATTTT.